This T cell receptor beta chain was captured in a study of shared T cell receptors in the human thymus. The table came from immunoSEQ multiplex PCR; TCRdb's copy has only in-frame clones and leaves some out. The repertoire consists of some 760,000 clones, with approximately 85% occurring once and the leading ten covering roughly 0.01%. This CDR3 spans 14 amino acids. Germline V gives CDR1 SGHKS, CDR2 YYEKEE (reference sequence). V lost 4 bases and J lost 4, with 14 bases in between. Separately, the same data were catalogued under a study of human thymus T cells.

This clonotype was obtained from a girl younger than two with a congenital heart defect. Material: thymocytes. The rearrangement uses TRBV5-5 and TRBJ1-2; D may be TRBD1 (6 bases). The CDR3 loop reads CASSGFTGIYGYTF. The CDR3 DNA reads TGTGCCAGCAGCGGATTTACAGGGATCTATGGCTACACCTTC.